Reported below is one TCR beta chain. CDR3 length: 13 residues. Germline-derived CDR1 and CDR2 are SQVTM and ANQGSEA. The V gene lost 5 bases and the J gene lost 8 bases, with 15 bases spanning the gap. Data came from immunoSEQ multiplex PCR; TCRdb stores just in-frame clones and leaves some out. The repertoire holds some 410,000 clones, with more than 80% as singletons. This sample stems from a study of control samples from healthy donors and cancer patients. The V gene is TRBV29-1, the J gene TRBJ1-4; perhaps TRBD1 as D (6 bases). The sequence was collected from a man aged 40-55 years with head and neck cancer. The sample comprised PBMCs. CDR3 in DNA: TGCAGCGTTTGCGCTCAGGGGAACGAAAAACTGTTTTTT. Encoded protein: CSVCAQGNEKLFF.